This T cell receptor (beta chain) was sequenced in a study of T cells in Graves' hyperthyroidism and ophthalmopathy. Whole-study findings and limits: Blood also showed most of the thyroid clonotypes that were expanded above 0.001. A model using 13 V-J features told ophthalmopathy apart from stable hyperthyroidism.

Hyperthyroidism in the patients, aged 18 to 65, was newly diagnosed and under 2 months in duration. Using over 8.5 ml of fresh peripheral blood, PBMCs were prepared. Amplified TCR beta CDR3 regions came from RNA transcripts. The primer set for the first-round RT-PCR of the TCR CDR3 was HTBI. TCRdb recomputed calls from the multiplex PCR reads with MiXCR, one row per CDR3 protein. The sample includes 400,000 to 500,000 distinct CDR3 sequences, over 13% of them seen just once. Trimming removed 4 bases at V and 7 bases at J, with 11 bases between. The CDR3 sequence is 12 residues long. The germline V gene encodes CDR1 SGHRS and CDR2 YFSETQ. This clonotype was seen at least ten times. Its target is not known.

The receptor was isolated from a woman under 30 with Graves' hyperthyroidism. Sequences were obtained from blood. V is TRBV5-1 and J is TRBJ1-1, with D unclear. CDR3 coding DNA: TGCGCCAGCAGCGCGGACGGTTATGAAGCTTTCTTT. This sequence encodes CASSADGYEAFF.